One sample yielded the 20 T cell receptor beta chains listed below, sequenced in a study of cytomegalovirus exposure and HLA in healthy donors. PCR used 60 Vbeta primers and 13 Jbeta primers. TCRdb's copy holds only in-frame clones and misses some; the assay was immunoSEQ multiplex PCR. Of about 100,000 clones listed, 50% to 70% are singletons. What was sequenced was PBMCs. These receptors came from a human donor in good health.

The chain couples TRBV29-1 to TRBJ2-7; 7 bases fit TRBD1. Germline lookup yields CDR1 SQVTM and CDR2 ANQGSEA. The CDR3 is 12 amino acids. V shed 1 base, J shed 6 bases, and the junction held 3 bases outside the gene matches. CDR3 DNA sequence: TGCAGCGTTGAAGGGGCAGGGGGCGAGCAGTACTTC. It translates to CSVEGAGGEQYF.

The chain has TRBV27 and TRBJ1-1; TRBD1 is a possible D gene (5 bases). Trimming stripped 2 bases from V and 11 bases from J, with 18 bases between. The CDR3 extends over 14 amino acids. CDR1 is MNHEY, CDR2 SMNVEV, per germline (reference sequence). CDR3 protein: CASSLARTGVGAFF. CDR3 bases: TGTGCCAGCAGTTTAGCTAGAACGGGGGTCGGGGCTTTCTTT.

A remark on this clone: This CDR3 is also generated by other DNA sequences in the sample. The chain combines TRBV2 with TRBJ2-3; D gene uncertain. CDR1 SNHLY and CDR2 FYNNEI come from the germline V gene. V was clipped by 4 bases and J by 0 bases, with 8 bases between them. The CDR3 is made up of 14 amino acids. The CDR3 here is CASSVYLSTDTQYF. The CDR3 DNA reads TGTGCCAGCAGTGTTTACTTAAGCACAGATACGCAGTATTTT.

The CDR3 loop reads CASSLEGRPGELFF. As DNA, the CDR3 is TGTGCCAGCAGCTTAGAGGGGCGGCCCGGGGAGCTGTTTTTT. The chain has TRBV7-6 and TRBJ2-2; D is perhaps TRBD1 (5 bases). V lost 1 base, J lost 6 bases, and 9 bases lay in between. The length of the CDR3 is 14 residues. CDR1 is SGHVS, CDR2 FNYEAQ, per germline.

This clone is a singleton in its sample. The chain combines TRBV2 with TRBJ2-6; D gene ambiguous. The V and J ends lost 6 bases and 2 bases respectively, with 14 bases between them. This CDR3 comprises 16 residues. Germline-derived CDR1 and CDR2 are SNHLY and FYNNEI. CDR3 nucleotides: TGTGCCAGCAGCCACGCGACTGCGCCTGGGGCCAACGTCCTGACTTTC. This codes for CASSHATAPGANVLTF.

This sequence joins TRBV7-9 and TRBJ2-7; 9 bases fit TRBD1. Losses at the gene ends were 1 base for V and 5 bases for J; bases not matched to a gene: 6. Germline CDR1 reads SEHNR; CDR2 reads FQNEAQ (reference sequence). There are 15 residues in the CDR3. The DNA for the CDR3 is TGTGCCAGCAGCTTAGGAGGACAGGGGACGCACGAGCAGTACTTC. Its protein is CASSLGGQGTHEQYF.

V gene TRBV18 combines with J gene TRBJ2-7; 7 bases line up with TRBD1. The CDR3 sequence is 15 residues long. The germline V gene has CDR1 KGHSH and CDR2 LQKENI. The J segment lost 6 bases and the V segment lost 0 bases, leaving 8 bases of the junction unmatched. The DNA of the CDR3 is TGTGCCAGCTCACCACCTGGGACAGTCCGTGGCGAGCAGTACTTC. Translated: CASSPPGTVRGEQYF.

This chain links TRBV7-9 with TRBJ2-1; TRBD2 might be the D (6 bases). Germline CDR1 SEHNR, CDR2 FQNEAQ (reference sequence). This CDR3 is built from 13 residues. Trimming took 1 base from V and 9 from J, leaving 10 bases between them. CDR3 region: CASSLGVGGEQFF. CDR3 nucleotides: TGTGCCAGCAGCTTAGGGGTGGGGGGTGAGCAGTTCTTC.

The rearrangement uses TRBV5-6 and TRBJ1-1, with D hard to call. Trimming cost V 4 bases and J 10 bases, with 20 bases left between them. CDR3 length: 14 amino acids. CDR1 is SGHDT and CDR2 is YYEEEE in the germline V gene. The CDR3 DNA follows: TGTGCCAGCAGCCCCGTTGCAGTCGCCAATGGAGCTTTCTTT. Amino acids: CASSPVAVANGAFF. The full variable domain, in which reference TRBV5-6 and TRBJ1-1 provide the parts outside the CDR3, is DAGVTQSPTHLIKTRGQQVTLRCSPKSGHDTVSWYQQALGQGPQFIFQYYEEEERQRGNFPDRFSGHQFPNYSSELNVNALLLGDSALYLCASSPVAVANGAFFGQGTRLTVV.

The CDR3: CASTKQQVATDTQYF. As DNA, the CDR3 is TGTGCCAGCACCAAACAACAGGTTGCCACAGATACGCAGTATTTT. The chain employs TRBV2 and TRBJ2-3, with TRBD1 as a possible D gene (5 bases). V was cut by 7 bases and J by 2 bases, with 16 bases left in between. This CDR3 has 15 residues. Germline CDR1 reads SNHLY; CDR2 reads FYNNEI.

The chain joins TRBV10-3 to TRBJ1-2; the D is unclear. The germline gives CDR1 ENHRY, CDR2 SYGVKD. The V gene lost 4 bases and the J gene lost 2 bases, with 11 bases spanning the gap. This CDR3 comprises 14 residues. This CDR3 is CAISGSGKNYGYTF. As DNA, the CDR3 is TGTGCCATCAGTGGATCCGGGAAAAACTATGGCTACACCTTC.

This chain connects TRBV27 to TRBJ2-5, with TRBD1 matching 8 bases. The CDR3 is made up of 14 amino acids. Germline-derived CDR1 and CDR2 are MNHEY and SMNVEV (reference sequence). V was clipped by 2 bases and J by 5 bases; unmatched bases: 4. The CDR3 loop is CASSLAGGWETQYF. The CDR3 DNA sequence: TGTGCCAGCAGTTTAGCAGGGGGCTGGGAGACCCAGTACTTC.

J is TRBJ2-5 and V is TRBV19; TRBD1 matches 10 bases. Trimming at V came to 6 bases and at J to 4 bases, leaving 8 bases not matched to a gene. The CDR3 consists of 15 residues. Germline V CDR1 and CDR2: LNHDA, SQIVND (reference sequence). CDR3 in DNA: TGTGCCAGTAGACGCTCCGGGACAGGGGTAGAGACCCAGTACTTC. Amino acids: CASRRSGTGVETQYF.

This clone was counted a few times. The V call is TRBV5-4, the J call TRBJ2-3; D might be TRBD1 (5 bases). Germline V gene data show CDR1 as SGHNT and CDR2 as YYREEE (reference sequence). The CDR3 consists of 16 residues. Trimming left V 2 bases short and J 2 bases short, with 15 bases between. This CDR3 is CASSFDRKILTDTQYF. The CDR3 bases are TGTGCCAGCAGCTTTGACAGAAAGATTCTCACAGATACGCAGTATTTT. Full variable domain (rest looked up from reference TRBV5-4 and TRBJ2-3): ETGVTQSPTHLIKTRGQQVTLRCSSQSGHNTVSWYQQALGQGPQFIFQYYREEENGRGNFPPRFSGLQFPNYSSELNVNALELDDSALYLCASSFDRKILTDTQYFGPGTRLTVL.

The gene calls are TRBV7-9 and TRBJ2-2; 11 nucleotides align to TRBD2. Trimming cost V 4 bases and J 4 bases; bases outside gene matches: 5. Germline CDR1 SEHNR, CDR2 FQNEAQ (reference sequence). This CDR3 has 16 residues. CDR3 in amino acids: CASSSRTSGFTGELFF. In DNA form, the CDR3 reads TGTGCCAGCAGCTCCCGGACTAGCGGGTTCACCGGGGAGCTGTTTTTT.

The chain joins TRBV6-1 to TRBJ2-7, with 8 bases that match TRBD2. J gave up 5 bases and V 3 bases, and 9 bases lay outside the gene matches. Germline assignment: CDR1 MNHNS and CDR2 SASEGT. The CDR3 consists of 15 residues. CDR3: CASSDFSGSSDEQYF. The CDR3 nucleotides are TGTGCCAGCAGTGACTTCAGCGGGAGTTCCGACGAGCAGTACTTC.

This sequence joins TRBV6-5 and TRBJ2-5; D may be TRBD2 (7 bases). The germline V gene has CDR1 MNHEY and CDR2 SVGAGI. The CDR3 has 14 residues. V lost 6 bases to trimming and J lost 5 bases, with 16 bases between them. In nucleotides, the CDR3 is TGTGCCAGCAGGCACGGACTAGGGGGGGAGACCCAGTACTTC. Amino acids: CASRHGLGGETQYF.

This clone was picked up a small number of times. This chain links TRBV7-9 with TRBJ2-5, with 7 nucleotides matching TRBD2. V lost 6 bases, J lost 5 bases, and 12 bases stayed unmatched. CDR1 and CDR2 (germline): SEHNR, FQNEAQ (reference sequence). CDR3 length equals 15 residues. CDR3 loop: CASRRPGGSSETQYF. DNA of the CDR3: TGTGCCAGCAGACGCCCGGGCGGGAGCAGCGAGACCCAGTACTTC.

This chain uses TRBV7-2 with TRBJ2-5, with 8 positions matching TRBD1. Germline CDR1 SGHTA, CDR2 FQGNSA. There are 13 residues in the CDR3. Germline trimming cut 1 base from V and 6 bases from J; bases unmatched to any gene: 1. The CDR3, as DNA: TGTGCCAGCAGCTTAGACAGGGGGAAGACCCAGTACTTC. It specifies CASSLDRGKTQYF.

This chain links TRBV29-1 with TRBJ2-3, with 7 bases lining up with TRBD1. This CDR3 spans 12 amino acids. CDR1 and CDR2 from the germline V gene are SQVTM and ANQGSEA. J lost 3 bases, V lost 6 bases, and 3 bases had no gene match. As DNA, the CDR3 is TGCAGCGTGACACAGGGGACAGATACGCAGTATTTT. This codes for CSVTQGTDTQYF.